A single sample gave rise to the 28 T cell receptor beta chains below, sequenced in a study of blood T cell repertoires in COVID-19. Sequencing was performed with immunoSEQ multiplex PCR; in TCRdb, only in-frame clones are kept and a portion is missing. The sample has roughly 29,000 clones; 70% to 90% are singletons. Sequencing was performed on peripheral blood. Source of these receptors: a woman of 80 years or more with COVID-19, enrolled during active disease.

The chain carries TRBV7-2 and TRBJ2-3; 10 bases match TRBD2. CDR3 length: 16 residues. V gave up 1 base and J gave up 1 base; unmatched junction bases: 2. The germline V gene encodes CDR1 SGHTA and CDR2 FQGNSA. In nucleotides, the CDR3 is TGTGCCAGCAGCTTAGATCTAGCGGGGGGCACAGATACGCAGTATTTT. Translated: CASSLDLAGGTDTQYF.

The chain employs TRBV19 and TRBJ2-2; the D gene is possibly TRBD2 (6 bases). V lost 1 base to trimming and J lost 6 bases, with 9 bases between them. This CDR3 is built from 14 residues. Germline values: CDR1 LNHDA, CDR2 SQIVND (reference sequence). The CDR3 DNA reads TGTGCCAGTAGTATAGGGGGGGTGCCCGGGGAGCTGTTTTTT. This gives the protein CASSIGGVPGELFF.

This clone is a singleton in its sample. V is TRBV27 and J is TRBJ2-2; tentative D call: TRBD1 (6 bases). This CDR3 has 12 amino acids. V lost 5 bases to trimming and J lost 8 bases, with 9 bases between them. The germline V gene has CDR1 MNHEY and CDR2 SMNVEV (reference sequence). The CDR3 sequence is CASSQGWGELFF. The CDR3, as DNA: TGTGCCAGCAGTCAGGGGTGGGGGGAGCTGTTTTTT.

The V and J genes are TRBV7-2 and TRBJ1-2; 10 nucleotides agree with TRBD1. This CDR3 is 14 amino acids long. The V and J ends lost 1 base and 6 bases, in that order; junction bases with no gene match: 2. The germline V gene encodes CDR1 SGHTA and CDR2 FQGNSA. The CDR3 protein is CASSLGTGGNGYTF. CDR3 DNA: TGTGCCAGCAGCTTAGGGACAGGGGGAAATGGCTACACCTTC.

The chain combines TRBV3-1 (or the pseudogene TRBV3-2) with TRBJ1-2, with 10 bases identical to TRBD1. This CDR3 region has 14 residues. V dropped 5 bases and J dropped 3; count of bases not matched to a gene: 3. CDR1 and CDR2 from the germline V gene are LGHDT and YNNKEL (reference sequence). DNA for the CDR3: TGTGCCAGCAGCAAAGGACAGGGGGACTATGGCTACACCTTC. Encoded protein: CASSKGQGDYGYTF.

This chain uses TRBV18 with TRBJ1-2; TRBD1 agrees at 7 bases. V trimming: 3 bases; J trimming: 8 bases; junction bases outside the gene matches: 6. CDR3 length equals 13 residues. Germline-derived CDR1 and CDR2 are KGHSH and LQKENI. The CDR3 nucleotides read TGTGCCAGCTCACCCGACAGGGACATCGGCTACACCTTC. Residues: CASSPDRDIGYTF.

V gene TRBV5-4 combines with J gene TRBJ2-7; D possibly corresponds to TRBD1 (5 bases). V was trimmed by 3 bases and J by 3 bases, leaving 13 bases between them. Germline V gene sequence: CDR1 SGHNT, CDR2 YYREEE (reference sequence). The CDR3 is 14 residues long. The chain's CDR3 is CASSSRLDSYEQYF. The CDR3 bases are TGTGCCAGCAGCTCCCGCCTAGACAGCTACGAGCAGTACTTC.

This chain links TRBV4-1 with TRBJ2-3, with D perhaps matching TRBD1 (5 bases). V was pared by 0 bases and J by 6 bases, with 10 bases between. Germline CDR1 MGHRA, CDR2 YSYEKL. This CDR3 spans 14 amino acids. The CDR3 spells CASSQEVGRDTQYF. CDR3 nucleotide sequence: TGCGCCAGCAGCCAAGAAGTGGGGCGCGATACGCAGTATTTT.

This chain links TRBV5-1 with TRBJ2-3, with 8 bases fitting TRBD2. CDR3 size: 15 residues. Per the germline V gene, CDR1 is SGHRS and CDR2 is YFSETQ. V lost 2 bases to trimming and J lost 1 base; unmatched junction nucleotides: 3. CDR3 region: CASSFGAGGTDTQYF. CDR3 in DNA: TGCGCCAGCAGCTTTGGAGCGGGGGGCACAGATACGCAGTATTTT.

The chain links TRBV14 to TRBJ1-6; D is perhaps TRBD1 (5 bases). The CDR3 extends over 15 amino acids. CDR1 is SGHDN, CDR2 FVKESK, per germline. V was cut by 1 base and J by 11 bases, with 15 bases left in between. CDR3 amino acids: CASSQARGNPPPLHF. The CDR3 DNA reads as TGTGCCAGCAGCCAAGCCCGGGGGAACCCTCCACCCCTCCACTTT.

The chain employs TRBV10-3 and TRBJ1-6, with 7 nucleotides matching TRBD1. V dropped 5 bases and J dropped 6; count of bases not matched to a gene: 4. This CDR3 spans 14 amino acids. Looked up from germline, CDR1 is ENHRY and CDR2 is SYGVKD. The CDR3 nucleotides are TGTGCCATCAGTCCCGGGACAGTTAATTCACCCCTCCACTTT. Translating gives CAISPGTVNSPLHF.

The CDR3 sequence: CASSFIARTPGGYTF. The DNA of the CDR3 is TGTGCCAGCAGCTTCATAGCCAGAACCCCGGGTGGCTACACCTTC. The rearrangement uses TRBV5-6 and TRBJ1-2; D is unclear. The V and J ends lost 2 bases and 7 bases respectively, with 18 bases between them. CDR3 length equals 15 residues. The V gene's germline CDR1 is SGHDT and CDR2 YYEEEE.

The genes are TRBV11-2 and TRBJ2-3, with TRBD2 matching 11 bases. With V trimmed by 5 bases and J by 2 bases, 6 bases remained unmatched. The CDR3 runs to 16 residues. Looked up from germline, CDR1 is SGHAT and CDR2 is FQNNGV. The CDR3 region is CASSPGTSGTTDTQYF. The CDR3 nucleotides are TGTGCCAGCAGCCCCGGGACTAGCGGAACCACAGATACGCAGTATTTT.

This sequence joins TRBV5-1 and TRBJ2-2, with D hard to call. Trimming stripped 0 bases from V and 0 bases from J, with 6 bases between. The germline CDR1 and CDR2 sequences are SGHRS and YFSETQ. This CDR3 has 15 amino acids. As DNA, the CDR3 is TGCGCCAGCAGCTTGGTACAGACGAACACCGGGGAGCTGTTTTTT. This gives the protein CASSLVQTNTGELFF.

This clone appeared a single time. The chain couples TRBV18 to TRBJ1-4, with TRBD1 as a possible D gene (6 bases). The germline CDR1 and CDR2 sequences are KGHSH and LQKENI. V was clipped by 5 bases and J by 5 bases, with 15 bases between them. The CDR3 extends over 15 amino acids. In nucleotides, the CDR3 is TGTGCCAGCTCAACCGGAGGACAGCTGAATGAAAAACTGTTTTTT. Its protein is CASSTGGQLNEKLFF.

V and J are TRBV19 and TRBJ1-1; 10 bases align to TRBD1. Germline assignment: CDR1 LNHDA and CDR2 SQIVND (reference sequence). This CDR3 has 15 residues. The V gene end was trimmed by 7 bases and the J gene end by 0 bases; junction bases not matched to a gene: 5. Here the CDR3 reads CASTPGQGLNTEAFF. In DNA, the CDR3 is TGTGCCAGTACTCCGGGACAGGGGCTGAACACTGAAGCTTTCTTT.

The rearrangement links TRBV15 to TRBJ1-4, with D possibly being TRBD1 (6 bases). The CDR3 consists of 16 residues. The V end was cut by 8 bases, the J end by 7 bases, with 23 bases between. Germline loops: CDR1 LNHNV, CDR2 YYDKDF (reference sequence). The DNA for the CDR3 is TGTGCCACCCGGCCGACAGGAACTCTAGGTAGTGAAAAACTGTTTTTT. It specifies CATRPTGTLGSEKLFF.

In nucleotides, the CDR3 is TGTGCCAGCAGTCTGGGGCCTATGGATGGCTACACCTTC. Translated: CASSLGPMDGYTF. The rearrangement links TRBV6-5 to TRBJ1-2, with a tentative D call TRBD1 (5 bases). V was clipped by 5 bases and J by 6 bases, with 13 bases between them. Germline CDR1 MNHEY, CDR2 SVGAGI. The CDR3 is 13 residues long.

V usage is TRBV5-1 and J usage is TRBJ2-7, with 9 bases identical to TRBD1. Germline V gives CDR1 SGHRS, CDR2 YFSETQ. This CDR3 has 16 amino acids. V lost 1 base, J lost 2 bases, and 7 bases stayed unmatched. The CDR3 reads CASSLTPGQGPYEQYF. CDR3 nucleotide sequence: TGCGCCAGCAGCTTGACCCCGGGACAGGGACCCTACGAGCAGTACTTC.

This chain connects TRBV18 to TRBJ1-1, with a weak D call TRBD1 (5 bases). The CDR3 has 13 amino acids. The V gene lost 6 bases and the J gene lost 1 base, with 9 bases spanning the gap. The germline CDR1 and CDR2 sequences are KGHSH and LQKENI. The CDR3 bases are TGTGCCAGCTCCCCTACAGGGAACACTGAAGCTTTCTTT. Translated, it gives CASSPTGNTEAFF.

The CDR3 reads CASSLDRGNSPLHF. CDR3 sequence (DNA): TGTGCCAGCAGCTTAGACAGGGGTAATTCACCCCTCCACTTT. V is TRBV7-9 and J is TRBJ1-6; 7 bases line up with TRBD1. This CDR3 spans 14 amino acids. The germline CDR1 and CDR2 sequences are SEHNR and FQNEAQ (reference sequence). With V trimmed by 1 base and J by 6 bases, 0 bases remained unmatched.

The V gene is TRBV18, the J gene TRBJ1-5; possible D gene TRBD1, 6 bases. V dropped 2 bases and J dropped 7 bases, with 21 bases sitting between them. Germline CDR1 and CDR2: KGHSH and LQKENI. The CDR3 length is 17 residues. This chain's CDR3 is CASSPNEIGKGVQPQHF. As DNA, the CDR3 is TGTGCCAGCTCACCAAATGAGATTGGAAAGGGGGTCCAGCCCCAGCATTTT.

The table lists this clone with a count of one. The rearrangement joins TRBV2 to TRBJ1-2, with a tentative D call TRBD1 (6 bases). The ends were cut back, 7 bases at V and 4 bases at J, with 13 bases in the middle. The germline V gene has CDR1 SNHLY and CDR2 FYNNEI. The CDR3 has 13 residues. The CDR3 region has the DNA TGTGCCAGCAACCACCGGGACACCTATGGCTACACCTTC. Its protein is CASNHRDTYGYTF.

The J gene is TRBJ2-3, the V gene TRBV29-1, with 9 bases fitting TRBD2. Trimming removed 6 bases from V and 5 bases from J; junction bases left unmatched: 9. The CDR3 runs to 14 residues. Germline V CDR1 and CDR2: SQVTM, ANQGSEA. Written as DNA, the CDR3 is TGCAGCGTGTACGGGGCGGGGGGGCGAGATACGCAGTATTTT. Residues: CSVYGAGGRDTQYF.

This clone was observed a single time. The rearrangement joins TRBV2 to TRBJ2-1; TRBD2 matches 8 bases. Germline trimming cut 8 bases from V and 1 base from J; bases unmatched to any gene: 4. The CDR3 is made up of 14 amino acids. Looked up from germline, CDR1 is SNHLY and CDR2 is FYNNEI. The CDR3 region has the DNA TGTGCCAGCGGGCTAGCGGGTTCCTACAATGAGCAGTTCTTC. Translation: CASGLAGSYNEQFF. The full variable domain, completed using reference TRBV2 and TRBJ2-1, is EPEVTQTPSHQVTQMGQEVILRCVPISNHLYFYWYRQILGQKVEFLVSFYNNEISEKSEIFDDQFSVERPDGSNFTLKIRSTKLEDSAMYFCASGLAGSYNEQFFGPGTRLTVL.

This clone was observed at least ten times. CDR3 coding DNA: TGTGCCAGCAGCCACACTAGCTCGGGTTCAGATACGCAGTATTTT. Translation gives CASSHTSSGSDTQYF. The V and J genes are TRBV6-4 and TRBJ2-3, with D maybe TRBD2 (6 bases). CDR1 and CDR2 (germline): MRHNA, SNTAGT. The V and J ends lost 6 bases and 4 bases respectively, with 17 bases between them. The CDR3 is 15 amino acids.

This clone was seen a single time. This chain uses TRBV3-1 (or the pseudogene TRBV3-2) with TRBJ2-2; TRBD2 aligns across 7 bases. This CDR3 has 15 amino acids. Unmatched junction bases numbered 12, after V lost 7 bases and J lost 7 bases. The germline V gene encodes CDR1 LGHDT and CDR2 YNNKEL (reference sequence). The CDR3 coding sequence is TGTGCCAGCACCAACGGCGGGGGTCGGGGCGGGGAGCTGTTTTTT. It translates to CASTNGGGRGGELFF.

The rearrangement links TRBV10-2 to TRBJ1-2; 7 positions match TRBD1. Trimming at V came to 0 bases and at J to 8 bases, leaving 12 bases not matched to a gene. This CDR3 spans 16 amino acids. Germline CDR1 WSHSY, CDR2 SAAADI. CDR3 nucleotide sequence: TGCGCCAGCAGTGAGTCAAGACAGGGATGGGTGAAGGGCTACACCTTC. This encodes CASSESRQGWVKGYTF.